Each of the 13 T cell receptor beta chains below was sequenced from the same sample in a study of T cells after yellow fever vaccination. TCRdb ran MiXCR on the 5' RACE reads and lists one entry per CDR3 protein. The table includes more than 120,000 distinct CDR3 sequences, 7.7% detected once. The source material was CD4+ T cells sorted from PBMCs, sampled 5 days after the yellow fever booster vaccination. The receptors derive from a man younger than 45 who received the YFV17D yellow fever vaccine.

The table lists this clonotype with many counts. The J gene is TRBJ2-1, the V gene TRBV5-1, with a possible D match to TRBD2 (5 bases). Trimming pared 1 base from V and 6 bases from J, leaving 17 bases between. The CDR3 has 16 amino acids. Germline V gives CDR1 SGHRS, CDR2 YFSETQ. CDR3 amino acids: CASSLIAEGWVNEQFF. The DNA of the CDR3 is TGCGCCAGCAGCTTGATCGCCGAGGGATGGGTCAATGAGCAGTTCTTC.

This clonotype was seen many times. The chain has TRBV6-5 and TRBJ2-5; D call uncertain. The V gene lost 2 bases and the J gene lost 5 bases, with 12 bases spanning the gap. This CDR3 contains 14 residues. CDR1 and CDR2 from the germline V gene are MNHEY and SVGAGI. CDR3: CASSYGLGGETQYF. The CDR3 DNA sequence: TGTGCCAGCAGTTACGGGTTGGGTGGTGAGACCCAGTACTTC.

This clonotype has ten or more counts. The chain joins TRBV6-5 to TRBJ2-5, with D hard to call. V was shortened by 0 bases and J by 2 bases, with 7 bases between the two germline ends. Germline V gene data show CDR1 as MNHEY and CDR2 as SVGAGI. The CDR3 is 14 residues long. DNA for the CDR3: TGTGCCAGCAGTTACTCTCGACCGCAAGAGACCCAGTACTTC. Encoded protein: CASSYSRPQETQYF.

This clonotype showed up many times. The V gene is TRBV7-9, the J gene TRBJ2-2; unclear D gene. The CDR3 has 12 amino acids. Germline CDR1 is SEHNR and CDR2 is FQNEAQ (reference sequence). Trimming removed 6 bases at V and 8 bases at J, with 10 bases between. The CDR3 sequence: CASSSTPGELFF. CDR3 bases: TGTGCCAGCAGTTCAACGCCTGGGGAGCTGTTTTTT.

As to this clonotype: Given a much more abundant clone one base away, this may be a read error. The chain is built from TRBV9 and TRBJ2-1, with 8 bases identical to TRBD2. CDR1 SGDLS and CDR2 YYNGEE come from the germline V gene. The CDR3 has 14 amino acids. CDR3 region: CASSVSSGVNERFF. The CDR3 nucleotides are TGTGCCAGCAGCGTAAGTAGCGGGGTCAATGAGCGGTTCTTC.

The rearrangement uses TRBV10-1 and TRBJ2-7, with D possibly TRBD1 on 6 matching bases. The CDR3 length is 14 residues. V lost 3 bases, J lost 6 bases, and 15 bases lay in between. Germline CDR1 WNHNN, CDR2 SYGVQD (reference sequence). The DNA for the CDR3 is TGCGCCAGCAGTGATCAGGGGAGTTCGGGCGAGCAGTACTTC. Translated: CASSDQGSSGEQYF.

There are many counts of this clonotype. The V and J genes are TRBV24-1 and TRBJ2-7; D is unclear. Germline loops: CDR1 KGHDR, CDR2 SFDVKD. Trimming pared 9 bases from V and 1 base from J, leaving 6 bases between. The CDR3 is 11 residues long. The chain's CDR3 is CATAVSYEQYF. CDR3 coding DNA: TGTGCCACCGCGGTATCCTACGAGCAGTACTTC.

This clonotype came up many times. The chain recombines TRBV2 with TRBJ1-6; D gene ambiguous. The CDR3 consists of 14 residues. The germline V and J ends were trimmed by 6 bases and 5 bases, with 11 bases remaining between them. The V gene's germline CDR1 is SNHLY and CDR2 FYNNEI. CDR3 in amino acids: CASSGTDDNSPLHF. For the CDR3, the DNA is TGTGCCAGCAGCGGCACGGATGATAATTCACCCCTCCACTTT.

V gene TRBV19 combines with J gene TRBJ2-5; 11 bases line up with TRBD1. V lost 6 bases and J lost 5; bases outside the gene matches: 14. This CDR3 region has 17 residues. Germline V gene lookup returns CDR1 LNHDA and CDR2 SQIVND (reference sequence). The CDR3 DNA sequence: TGTGCCAGTAGCCGATTCTTCCGGGACAGGGGGGACGAGACCCAGTACTTC. It specifies CASSRFFRDRGDETQYF.

This clonotype was seen ten or more times. The chain recombines TRBV7-2 with TRBJ2-7; 12 bases align to TRBD2. The CDR3 totals 15 residues. The germline V gene has CDR1 SGHTA and CDR2 FQGNSA. The trim removed 5 bases at V and 5 bases at J, leaving 7 bases unmatched. The CDR3 DNA reads as TGTGCCAGCAGCACAGGACTAGCGGGAAAGGACGAGCAGTACTTC. Its translation: CASSTGLAGKDEQYF. Supplemented by reference TRBV7-2 and TRBJ2-7, the full variable domain reads GAGVSQSPSNKVTEKGKDVELRCDPISGHTALYWYRQSLGQGLEFLIYFQGNSAPDKSGLPSDRFSAERTGGSVSTLTIQRTQQEDSAVYLCASSTGLAGKDEQYFGPGTRLTVT.

This clonotype has at least ten counts. The V gene is TRBV20-1, the J gene TRBJ2-1; a weak D match, TRBD2 (6 bases). In germline, CDR1 is DFQATT, CDR2 SNEGSKA (reference sequence). The V end was cut by 7 bases, the J end by 2 bases, with 15 bases between. There are 14 residues in the CDR3. In DNA form, the CDR3 reads TGCAGTGGCGGGACCCCCCTTACCTACAATGAGCAGTTCTTC. Residues: CSGGTPLTYNEQFF.

On this clonotype itself: This sequence may be a read error, since a much larger clone differs from it by one base. The chain has TRBV12-3 or TRBV12-4 and TRBJ2-1, with D possibly matching TRBD1 (6 bases). CDR3 size: 17 residues. In DNA, the CDR3 is TGTGCCACCAGTGTCTACCGAGCAGGGGAGCACTACAATGAGCAGTTCTTC. This codes for CATSVYRAGEHYNEQFF.

The table lists this clonotype with many counts. This chain connects TRBV5-8 to TRBJ2-1, with D possibly matching TRBD1 (6 bases). The V gene lost 4 bases and the J gene lost 9 bases, with 17 bases spanning the gap. From germline, CDR1 is SGHTS and CDR2 YDEGEE. The CDR3 totals 14 residues. DNA of the CDR3: TGTGCCAGCAGCCCGGACAGCCGTAAGGGTGAGCAGTTCTTC. As protein: CASSPDSRKGEQFF.